Shown below are 21 T cell receptor beta chains from a single sample sequenced in a study of a mutant IDH1 vaccine in newly diagnosed glioma. Sequencing used immunoSEQ multiplex PCR; TCRdb keeps in-frame clones, though not all of them. The table has around 99,000 clones, roughly 77% seen once. Time point meaning: baseline, week 1 (first vaccination visit). Treatment reported: pre-vaccination baseline after standard-of-care therapy. The specimen comprised PBMCs, sampled from a glioma patient treated with radiotherapy, temozolomide or both. The origin of the receptors is a man aged 40-49 years with glioma.

V usage is TRBV5-5 and J usage is TRBJ2-7, with 9 bases lining up with TRBD1. Looked up from germline, CDR1 is SGHKS and CDR2 is YYEKEE (reference sequence). The CDR3 is made up of 16 amino acids. V shed 3 bases and J 6 bases; nucleotides not matched to a gene: 13. DNA of the CDR3: TGTGCCAGCAGCTCTTGGCCGGGACAGGGAGGTAGCGAGCAGTACTTC. Its protein is CASSSWPGQGGSEQYF.

V and J are TRBV27 and TRBJ1-1; no reliable D call. The CDR3 consists of 14 residues. Germline V gene data show CDR1 as MNHEY and CDR2 as SMNVEV (reference sequence). Trimming cost V 3 bases and J 1 base, with 9 bases left between them. This chain's CDR3 is CASSLGWRNTEAFF. DNA of the CDR3: TGTGCCAGCAGTTTGGGGTGGAGGAACACTGAAGCTTTCTTT.

The chain uses TRBV14 and TRBJ2-4; a weak D match, TRBD2 (5 bases). V lost 4 bases to trimming and J lost 2 bases, with 12 bases between them. This CDR3 comprises 15 residues. The germline V gene encodes CDR1 SGHDN and CDR2 FVKESK. In DNA form, the CDR3 reads TGTGCCAGCAGCCCCACGGGAAGGTCCAAAAACATTCAGTACTTC. Amino acid sequence: CASSPTGRSKNIQYF.

V is TRBV6-1 and J is TRBJ1-1, with D possibly TRBD1 on 6 matching bases. The CDR3 consists of 15 residues. CDR1 and CDR2 (germline): MNHNS, SASEGT. V was cut by 2 bases and J by 0 bases, with 10 bases left in between. DNA for the CDR3: TGTGCCAGCAGTGAACCGGGACAAATGAACACTGAAGCTTTCTTT. It encodes CASSEPGQMNTEAFF.

This chain joins TRBV4-3 and TRBJ2-2; the D gene is possibly TRBD1 (6 bases). With 4 bases removed from V and 5 bases from J, the gap between germline ends came to 11 bases. This CDR3 is 14 amino acids long. In germline, CDR1 is LGHNA, CDR2 YSLEER. The CDR3 DNA sequence: TGCGCCAGCAGCCGACTGACAGGAACCGGGGAGCTGTTTTTT. As protein: CASSRLTGTGELFF.

The chain carries TRBV5-1 and TRBJ2-6; tentative D call: TRBD2 (6 bases). The CDR3 sequence is 19 residues long. Trimming took 0 bases from V and 4 from J, leaving 20 bases between them. Germline CDR1 reads SGHRS; CDR2 reads YFSETQ. CDR3 amino acids: CASSLVSAGPGSGANVLTF. The CDR3 DNA reads TGCGCCAGCAGCTTGGTGTCCGCGGGACCTGGGTCGGGGGCCAACGTCCTGACTTTC.

The chain joins TRBV6-6 to TRBJ2-5, with TRBD1 as a possible D gene (5 bases). CDR1 MNHNY and CDR2 SVGAGI come from the germline V gene (reference sequence). The CDR3 consists of 13 residues. Trimming took off 5 bases at V and 5 bases at J, with 12 bases between the two ends. For the CDR3, the DNA is TGTGCCAGCAGTCCCAGGGTCCCGGAGACCCAGTACTTC. It is translated as CASSPRVPETQYF.

V is TRBV4-3 and J is TRBJ1-1, with D tentatively TRBD1 (6 bases). With 1 base removed from V and 6 bases from J, the gap between germline ends came to 18 bases. The germline CDR1 and CDR2 sequences are LGHNA and YSLEER. The CDR3 has 16 residues. The CDR3 sequence: CASSQVLGQGRAEAFF. CDR3 DNA sequence: TGCGCCAGCAGCCAAGTCTTGGGCCAGGGGAGAGCTGAAGCTTTCTTT.

V usage is TRBV4-2 and J usage is TRBJ1-5; TRBD1 is a possible D gene (5 bases). The CDR3 loop spans 13 amino acids. Trimming left V 0 bases short and J 6 bases short, with 6 bases between. Germline CDR1 and CDR2: LGHNA and YNFKEQ. CDR3 bases: TGTGCCAGCAGCCAAGACACAGGTCAGCCCCAGCATTTT. Protein product: CASSQDTGQPQHF.

V gene TRBV5-1 combines with J gene TRBJ2-3, with TRBD2 identical over 9 bases. CDR1 SGHRS and CDR2 YFSETQ come from the germline V gene. The V and J ends lost 4 bases and 1 base, in that order; junction bases with no gene match: 4. The CDR3 runs 15 residues. CDR3 region: CASSLGLARTDTQYF. The CDR3 nucleotides are TGCGCCAGCAGCCTGGGACTAGCTCGCACAGATACGCAGTATTTT. The full variable domain, its missing parts supplied by reference TRBV5-1 and TRBJ2-3, is KAGVTQTPRYLIKTRGQQVTLSCSPISGHRSVSWYQQTPGQGLQFLFEYFSETQRNKGNFPGRFSGRQFSNSRSEMNVSTLELGDSALYLCASSLGLARTDTQYFGPGTRLTVL.

Sample share makes this clone medium-sized (0.01 to 0.1%). The chain employs TRBV7-2 and TRBJ1-1; possible D gene TRBD1, 6 bases. CDR3 length equals 15 residues. V shed 5 bases and J shed 3 bases, with 16 bases lying between them. Germline values: CDR1 SGHTA, CDR2 FQGNSA. The CDR3 reads CASSPAGGQDTEAFF. The CDR3 DNA sequence: TGTGCCAGCAGCCCGGCGGGGGGGCAGGACACTGAAGCTTTCTTT.

The CDR3 bases are TGTGCCAGCAGAGAGATTAGCTCCTACGAGCAGTACTTC. It yields the protein CASREISSYEQYF. V gene TRBV7-8 combines with J gene TRBJ2-7; D is ambiguous. This CDR3 spans 13 amino acids. Per the germline V gene, CDR1 is SGHVS and CDR2 is FQNEAQ. Between the trimmed V and J ends, which lost 6 bases and 0 bases, there was a span of 9 bases.

The chain has TRBV9 and TRBJ1-2; tentatively, D is TRBD1 (5 bases). V lost 0 bases and J lost 8, with 20 bases in between. The CDR3 runs 16 residues. In germline, CDR1 is SGDLS, CDR2 YYNGEE. CDR3 nucleotide sequence: TGTGCCAGCAGCGTAGATCCCAGGGAGACGCTGCGGGGCTACACCTTC. It translates to CASSVDPRETLRGYTF.

This chain connects TRBV27 to TRBJ2-7; 14 positions agree with TRBD2. Germline values: CDR1 MNHEY, CDR2 SMNVEV (reference sequence). The CDR3 loop spans 17 amino acids. After removal of 5 bases from V and 4 bases from J, the junction contained 10 bases not matched to a gene. CDR3 nucleotides: TGTGCCAGCAGTCTTCAGGGACTAGCGGGAGAGAGGTACGAGCAGTACTTC. Its protein product is CASSLQGLAGERYEQYF.

The chain carries TRBV7-7 and TRBJ2-7; D might be TRBD1 (6 bases). This CDR3 contains 17 residues. Germline V gene lookup returns CDR1 SSHAT and CDR2 FNYEAQ (reference sequence). CDR3 sequence: CASPTHIGQRILYEQYF. Written as DNA, the CDR3 is TGTGCTTCCCCGACCCATATCGGACAGAGAATTCTTTACGAGCAGTACTTC.

Written as DNA, the CDR3 is TGTGCCAGCAGCTTAATAGGGGACAGGGTCACAGATACGCAGTATTTT. As protein: CASSLIGDRVTDTQYF. V is TRBV7-2 and J is TRBJ2-3, with 9 nucleotides matching TRBD1. With 2 bases clipped from V and 2 bases from J, the junction kept 5 bases outside the gene matches. The CDR3 loop spans 16 amino acids. Germline assignment: CDR1 SGHTA and CDR2 FQGNSA. Variable domain in full (rest from reference TRBV7-2 and TRBJ2-3): GAGVSQSPSNKVTEKGKDVELRCDPISGHTALYWYRQSLGQGLEFLIYFQGNSAPDKSGLPSDRFSAERTGGSVSTLTIQRTQQEDSAVYLCASSLIGDRVTDTQYFGPGTRLTVL.

This sequence joins TRBV5-1 and TRBJ2-5, with D possibly matching TRBD1 (5 bases). The J call is in doubt because the DNA end fits TRBJ2-7 better. The CDR3 consists of 15 residues. Germline V CDR1 and CDR2: SGHRS, YFSETQ. CDR3 sequence reads: CASSFAQGPGNEQYF. CDR3 bases: TGCGCCAGCAGCTTTGCTCAGGGTCCGGGTAACGAGCAGTACTTC.

V usage is TRBV19 and J usage is TRBJ2-5; D is perhaps TRBD1 (5 bases). The CDR3 loop spans 14 amino acids. The germline V gene has CDR1 LNHDA and CDR2 SQIVND (reference sequence). Trimming cost V 5 bases and J 1 base, with 11 bases left between them. The CDR3 bases are TGTGCCAGTAGTGTCGGACAAATCCAAGAGACCCAGTACTTC. Translating gives CASSVGQIQETQYF.

V usage is TRBV4-3 and J usage is TRBJ2-7; 7 positions match TRBD2. V gave up 3 bases and J gave up 5 bases; unmatched junction bases: 4. CDR1 is LGHNA and CDR2 is YSLEER in the germline V gene. CDR3 size: 13 residues. CDR3 sequence reads: CASSHTREHEQYF. In nucleotides, the CDR3 is TGCGCCAGCAGCCATACGCGGGAGCACGAGCAGTACTTC.

This clone was recorded once. The V call is TRBV2, the J call TRBJ2-3; TRBD2 might be the D (5 bases). The length of the CDR3 is 16 residues. Germline V lookup: CDR1 SNHLY, CDR2 FYNNEI. Trimming stripped 1 base from V and 8 bases from J, with 19 bases between. The CDR3 loop is CASSEVVRTLRGTQYF. The CDR3 DNA reads as TGTGCCAGCAGTGAAGTCGTCAGGACTCTTCGTGGTACGCAGTATTTT.

The chain recombines TRBV5-1 with TRBJ2-3, with TRBD2 identical over 8 bases. CDR3 size: 15 residues. The germline gives CDR1 SGHRS, CDR2 YFSETQ. With 1 base clipped from V and 4 bases from J, the junction kept 5 bases outside the gene matches. CDR3 sequence (DNA): TGCGCCAGCAGCTTGCGCGGCGGGGGGCCAGATACGCAGTATTTT. This codes for CASSLRGGGPDTQYF.